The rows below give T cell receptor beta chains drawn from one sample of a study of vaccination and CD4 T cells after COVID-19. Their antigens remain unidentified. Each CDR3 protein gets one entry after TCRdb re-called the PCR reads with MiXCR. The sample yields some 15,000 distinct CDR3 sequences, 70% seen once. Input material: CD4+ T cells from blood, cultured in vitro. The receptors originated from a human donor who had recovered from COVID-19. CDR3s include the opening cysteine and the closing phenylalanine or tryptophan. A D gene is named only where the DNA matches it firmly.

cdr3_aa: CASSALFSSDEQFF
d_call: .
v_call: TRBV6-1
j_call: TRBJ2-1

cdr3_aa: CSASRGTEAFF
d_call: TRBD1
v_call: TRBV20-1
j_call: TRBJ1-1

cdr3_aa: CSAEADSYEQYF
d_call: .
v_call: TRBV20-1
j_call: TRBJ2-7

cdr3_aa: CASTPEPTGELFF
d_call: .
v_call: TRBV19
j_call: TRBJ2-2

cdr3_aa: CASTSTSGAYNEQFF
d_call: TRBD2
v_call: TRBV6-1
j_call: TRBJ2-1

cdr3_aa: CASAPGGKYYGYTF
d_call: TRBD1
v_call: TRBV12-3/TRBV12-4
j_call: TRBJ1-2

cdr3_aa: CASRLAVANTGELFF
d_call: .
v_call: TRBV6-1
j_call: TRBJ2-2

cdr3_aa: CASSVTRNTGELFF
d_call: .
v_call: TRBV6-1
j_call: TRBJ2-2

cdr3_aa: CASSHSTSGGGETQYF
d_call: TRBD2
v_call: TRBV3-1
j_call: TRBJ2-5

cdr3_aa: CASSPPPGGIYGYTF
d_call: TRBD1
v_call: TRBV7-9
j_call: TRBJ1-2

cdr3_aa: CASSLNGQGVTGELFF
d_call: TRBD1
v_call: TRBV7-3
j_call: TRBJ2-2

cdr3_aa: CASSYRTEDGSPLHF
d_call: .
v_call: TRBV6-5
j_call: TRBJ1-6

cdr3_aa: CASSYSVAGRNQPQHF
d_call: .
v_call: TRBV6-2/TRBV6-3
j_call: TRBJ1-5

cdr3_aa: CASRDSYSNQPQHF
d_call: .
v_call: TRBV6-1
j_call: TRBJ1-5

cdr3_aa: CASSLAPGNTQYF
d_call: .
v_call: TRBV5-1
j_call: TRBJ2-3

cdr3_aa: CASSPHGTSGGDEQFF
d_call: TRBD2
v_call: TRBV7-8
j_call: TRBJ2-1

cdr3_aa: CASSLELGGEGYGYTF
d_call: .
v_call: TRBV7-9
j_call: TRBJ1-2

cdr3_aa: CACAADNEQFF
d_call: .
v_call: TRBV30
j_call: TRBJ2-1

cdr3_aa: CASGTVQETQYF
d_call: TRBD1
v_call: TRBV2
j_call: TRBJ2-5

cdr3_aa: CASSYSGTGHQPQHF
d_call: TRBD1
v_call: TRBV6-2/TRBV6-3
j_call: TRBJ1-5

cdr3_aa: CASSYSSGGTYNEQFF
d_call: .
v_call: TRBV6-5
j_call: TRBJ2-1

cdr3_aa: CASSGQGMVNTEAFF
d_call: TRBD1
v_call: TRBV18
j_call: TRBJ1-1

cdr3_aa: CATRAHKHSNQPQHF
d_call: .
v_call: TRBV28
j_call: TRBJ1-5

cdr3_aa: CASSDPSGRAHEQFF
d_call: TRBD2
v_call: TRBV2
j_call: TRBJ2-1

cdr3_aa: CASSGDNTEAFF
d_call: .
v_call: TRBV6-1
j_call: TRBJ1-1

cdr3_aa: CASSDRGPSLNSPLHF
d_call: TRBD1
v_call: TRBV27
j_call: TRBJ1-6

cdr3_aa: CASRSDSTYGYTF
d_call: .
v_call: TRBV27
j_call: TRBJ1-2

cdr3_aa: CASSRTGSDEKLFF
d_call: TRBD1
v_call: TRBV6-1
j_call: TRBJ1-4

cdr3_aa: CASGISLGNTIYF
d_call: .
v_call: TRBV2
j_call: TRBJ1-3

cdr3_aa: CASSDEGLANVLTF
d_call: .
v_call: TRBV2
j_call: TRBJ2-6

cdr3_aa: CASSPPPGRVNTEAFF
d_call: .
v_call: TRBV6-1
j_call: TRBJ1-1

cdr3_aa: CASSIGLEVPQHF
d_call: .
v_call: TRBV19
j_call: TRBJ1-5

cdr3_aa: CASSSGQGIYGYTF
d_call: TRBD1
v_call: TRBV28
j_call: TRBJ1-2

cdr3_aa: CASRRGGERAETQYF
d_call: TRBD1
v_call: TRBV5-4
j_call: TRBJ2-5

cdr3_aa: CSARSQGGQYF
d_call: .
v_call: TRBV20-1
j_call: TRBJ2-7

cdr3_aa: CASKRLVDGYTF
d_call: .
v_call: TRBV6-2/TRBV6-3
j_call: TRBJ1-2

cdr3_aa: CASRTGTGRNEQYF
d_call: TRBD1
v_call: TRBV6-2/TRBV6-3
j_call: TRBJ2-7

cdr3_aa: CASSRDRDPGANVLTF
d_call: TRBD1
v_call: TRBV6-1
j_call: TRBJ2-6

cdr3_aa: CASSFSRVTEAFF
d_call: .
v_call: TRBV7-2
j_call: TRBJ1-1

cdr3_aa: CASSQTGNNQPQHF
d_call: TRBD1
v_call: TRBV6-1
j_call: TRBJ1-5

cdr3_aa: CASSLQGAGSPLHF
d_call: TRBD1
v_call: TRBV27
j_call: TRBJ1-6

cdr3_aa: CASSLRGPNEKLFF
d_call: .
v_call: TRBV7-6
j_call: TRBJ1-4

cdr3_aa: CASSLVLESYTF
d_call: .
v_call: TRBV7-9
j_call: TRBJ1-2

cdr3_aa: CATSRGGGAGTDTQYF
d_call: .
v_call: TRBV15
j_call: TRBJ2-3

cdr3_aa: CASRKTGGNYGYTF
d_call: TRBD1
v_call: TRBV28
j_call: TRBJ1-2

cdr3_aa: CASSPRGGGPYNEQFF
d_call: TRBD1
v_call: TRBV7-3
j_call: TRBJ2-1

cdr3_aa: CASSPGLAGGGETQYF
d_call: TRBD2
v_call: TRBV18
j_call: TRBJ2-5

cdr3_aa: CATKTRLRMNTEAFF
d_call: .
v_call: TRBV19
j_call: TRBJ1-1

cdr3_aa: CASKADRVGQETQYF
d_call: TRBD1
v_call: TRBV2
j_call: TRBJ2-5

cdr3_aa: CASSPRTSGGAETQYF
d_call: TRBD2
v_call: TRBV7-2
j_call: TRBJ2-5

cdr3_aa: CASSLSAGNNSPLHF
d_call: .
v_call: TRBV5-5
j_call: TRBJ1-6

cdr3_aa: CASSYTDNYGYTF
d_call: .
v_call: TRBV6-5
j_call: TRBJ1-2

cdr3_aa: CASSDRFRTEAFF
d_call: .
v_call: TRBV6-1
j_call: TRBJ1-1